The clone carrying this T cell receptor (beta chain) was recorded at least ten times. Its antigen is as yet unknown. Building the TCR beta libraries relied on iRepertoire HTBI primers, and CDR3 regions underwent Arm-PCR. Each CDR3 protein gets one entry after TCRdb re-called the multiplex PCR reads with MiXCR. The table lists 400,000 to 500,000 distinct CDR3 sequences, about 22% of them singletons. This sample is drawn from a study of regulatory T cells in long-lasting Graves disease. Study-level points and caveats: The study found TRBV28, TRBJ1-2 and TRBJ2-5 favored in persistent disease.

Time point meaning: persistent/refractory GD, antithyroid drugs over 5 years with positive TRAb. PBMCs provided the RNA from which the TCR library was made. Graves' disease diagnosis followed American Thyroid Association guidelines. This CDR3 is built from 13 residues. Germline loops: CDR1 LNHDA, CDR2 SQIVND (reference sequence). The V gene end was trimmed by 8 bases and the J gene end by 7 bases; junction bases not matched to a gene: 7. The receptor was isolated from a female donor with Graves disease. Sequences were derived from peripheral blood mononuclear cells (PBMCs), sampled when the disease was refractory, from a patient treated with antithyroid drugs. The chain uses TRBV19 and TRBJ1-1, with 10 bases lining up with TRBD1. The CDR3 is CASRTRDRGEAFF. DNA for the CDR3: TGTGCCAGTCGGACCCGGGACAGGGGTGAAGCTTTCTTT.